Below, 27 T cell receptor beta chains from the same sample are listed, as sequenced in a study of blood T cells in healthy people across ages. Using a J-beta primer mix together with a sample-barcoded 5' primer, a second PCR was run for 7 to 11 cycles. TCRdb analysed the 5' RACE reads with MiXCR anew, one entry per CDR3 protein. The sample has 800,000 to 950,000 distinct CDR3 sequences; 25% to 30% are singletons. Another study also made use of these data, one on T cells of mothers and their children.

Sequenced input: blood. These receptors all come from a woman aged 40 to 55 in good health.

About this clonotype: A much bigger clone sits one base away, suggesting this may be a read error. This chain connects TRBV12-3 or TRBV12-4 to TRBJ2-5, with TRBD1 matching 7 bases. This CDR3 has 14 amino acids. V lost 5 bases and J lost 13; bases outside the gene matches: 16. The CDR3 region has the DNA TGTGCCAGCAGTCCCGGACAGGACCCCTACGAGCTGTACTTC. It yields the protein CASSPGQDPYELYF.

Many counts were recorded for this clonotype. The rearrangement uses TRBV5-4 and TRBJ1-4; D is undetermined. The germline V gene has CDR1 SGHNT and CDR2 YYREEE (reference sequence). There are 16 residues in the CDR3. V gave up 0 bases and J gave up 1 base, with 10 bases separating them. CDR3 loop: CASSLGGGRTNEKLFF. Written as DNA, the CDR3 is TGTGCCAGCAGCTTGGGGGGTGGAAGAACTAATGAAAAACTGTTTTTT.

The chain carries TRBV20-1 and TRBJ2-1; 14 nucleotides match TRBD2. CDR3 length: 14 residues. Trimming took 6 bases from V and 7 from J; bases not matched to a gene: 5. CDR1 and CDR2 (germline): DFQATT, SNEGSKA (reference sequence). The DNA for the CDR3 is TGCAGTGCCCCGGGACTAGCGGGGGAAAATGAGCAGTTCTTC. It codes for CSAPGLAGENEQFF.

V usage is TRBV13 and J usage is TRBJ2-1, with 9 bases matching TRBD1. The germline V gene has CDR1 PRHDT and CDR2 FYEKMQ (reference sequence). The CDR3 runs 15 residues. Losses at the gene ends were 4 bases for V and 9 bases for J; bases not matched to a gene: 10. The CDR3 DNA reads TGTGCCAGCAGCTGGGACAGGGAAGAGGTTACTGAGCAGTTCTTC. As protein: CASSWDREEVTEQFF.

On this clonotype: A much bigger clone sits one base away, suggesting this may be a read error. This rearrangement joins TRBV6-5 to TRBJ2-7; D is possibly TRBD1 (6 bases). In germline, CDR1 is MNHEY, CDR2 SVGAGI. This CDR3 spans 13 amino acids. Trimming took 6 bases from V and 2 from J, leaving 11 bases between them. CDR3 in DNA: TGTGCCAGCAGGCCCTACAGGGCCTACGAGCAGTACTTC. Its translation is CASRPYRAYEQYF.

This clonotype was detected only a few times. This chain uses TRBV25-1 with TRBJ1-1; TRBD1 agrees at 8 bases. This CDR3 has 14 residues. V lost 6 bases and J lost 3; bases outside the gene matches: 6. From germline, CDR1 is MGHDK and CDR2 SYGVNS. The CDR3 loop reads CASSKGQGYTEAFF. The CDR3 coding sequence is TGTGCCAGCAGCAAAGGACAGGGATACACTGAAGCTTTCTTT.

This chain links TRBV2 with TRBJ1-2; 8 bases fit TRBD1. V lost 6 bases and J lost 7; bases outside the gene matches: 10. This CDR3 is built from 14 residues. Germline V gives CDR1 SNHLY, CDR2 FYNNEI. The CDR3 here is CASSTGQGLSGYTF. DNA of the CDR3: TGTGCCAGCAGCACAGGACAGGGCCTTAGTGGCTACACCTTC.

This chain uses TRBV29-1 with TRBJ1-2; 8 bases map to TRBD1. This CDR3 is 12 amino acids long. Trimming cost V 6 bases and J 11 bases; bases outside gene matches: 11. Germline loops: CDR1 SQVTM, CDR2 ANQGSEA. CDR3 loop: CSVGTGVLEYTF. DNA of the CDR3: TGCAGCGTGGGGACAGGCGTCTTGGAATACACCTTC.

This clonotype was found once. This chain uses TRBV9 with TRBJ2-7; no clear D gene. This CDR3 has 14 residues. The ends were cut back, 4 bases at V and 7 bases at J, with 18 bases in the middle. Germline CDR1 is SGDLS and CDR2 is YYNGEE. The CDR3 DNA is TGTGCCAGCAGCCTTAGTCTCGAGTCCGATGAGCAGTACTTC. It specifies CASSLSLESDEQYF. The entire variable domain, with the rest obtained from reference TRBV9 and TRBJ2-7, is as follows: DSGVTQTPKHLITATGQRVTLRCSPRSGDLSVYWYQQSLDQGLQFLIQYYNGEERAKGNILERFSAQQFPDLHSELNLSSLELGDSALYFCASSLSLESDEQYFGPGTRLTVT.

Points on this clonotype: The germline gene is not matched at one end of the junction; a read error may be the cause. The V and J genes are TRBV28 and TRBJ2-7, with TRBD1 identical over 7 bases. Germline CDR1 is MDHEN and CDR2 is SYDVKM. The length of the CDR3 is 13 residues. DNA of the CDR3: TGTGCCCGCAGTTTACGACAGGGCTACGAGCAGTACTTC. Amino acid sequence: CARSLRQGYEQYF.

This clonotype was counted only a few times. The V and J genes are TRBV28 and TRBJ1-5, with D possibly TRBD1 on 5 matching bases. Trimming took 5 bases from V and 0 from J, leaving 23 bases between them. The CDR3 runs to 19 residues. Looked up from germline, CDR1 is MDHEN and CDR2 is SYDVKM. This CDR3 is CASSLPTGGRSYSNQPQHF. The CDR3 DNA is TGTGCCAGCAGTCTACCCACCGGGGGGAGATCCTATAGCAATCAGCCCCAGCATTTT.

This clonotype was found a few times. This chain connects TRBV12-3 or TRBV12-4 to TRBJ2-5, with TRBD1 matching over 7 bases. V was pared by 6 bases and J by 5 bases, with 6 bases of the junction left unmatched. The length of the CDR3 is 13 residues. CDR3 nucleotides: TGTGCCAGCAGGTCGGGACAGAGCGAGACCCAGTACTTC. Translation gives CASRSGQSETQYF.

This clonotype came up many times. V and J are TRBV5-6 and TRBJ2-3; the match to TRBD2 covers 10 bases. The CDR3 covers 15 residues. Germline values: CDR1 SGHDT, CDR2 YYEEEE. After removal of 4 bases from V and 1 base from J, the junction contained 3 bases not matched to a gene. The CDR3 sequence: CASSRAGGGTDTQYF. In DNA, the CDR3 is TGTGCCAGCAGCCGAGCGGGGGGGGGCACAGATACGCAGTATTTT. Supplemented by reference TRBV5-6 and TRBJ2-3, the full variable domain reads DAGVTQSPTHLIKTRGQQVTLRCSPKSGHDTVSWYQQALGQGPQFIFQYYEEEERQRGNFPDRFSGHQFPNYSSELNVNALLLGDSALYLCASSRAGGGTDTQYFGPGTRLTVL.

A word on this clonotype: The junction departs from the called germline gene at one end, perhaps through a read error. This chain joins TRBV18 and TRBJ2-7; D possibly corresponds to TRBD1 (5 bases). This CDR3 has 14 amino acids. The germline V gene encodes CDR1 KGHSH and CDR2 LQKENI. The DNA of the CDR3 is TGTGCCAGCCCACCAAGAACAGGAACCGACGAGCAGTACTTC. Residues: CASPPRTGTDEQYF.

This chain joins TRBV28 and TRBJ2-1; unclear D gene. Trimming removed 5 bases from V and 3 bases from J, with 14 bases in between. From germline, CDR1 is MDHEN and CDR2 SYDVKM. This CDR3 region has 15 residues. Here the CDR3 reads CASSAERRLYNEQFF. CDR3 bases: TGTGCCAGCAGTGCGGAGCGAAGACTCTACAATGAGCAGTTCTTC.

On this clonotype itself: Sequence at one end of the junction differs from germline and may be a read error. This sequence joins TRBV4-1 and TRBJ1-6; TRBD1 matches at 9 bases. CDR3 length equals 16 residues. The V gene's germline CDR1 is MGHRA and CDR2 YSYEKL. The CDR3 nucleotides read TGCGCCAGCAGCCAATCAGGACAGGGGAATAATCCACCCCTCCACTTT. This encodes CASSQSGQGNNPPLHF.

This chain uses TRBV24-1 with TRBJ2-1, with 7 bases aligning to TRBD1. This CDR3 is 17 amino acids long. The ends lost 4 bases at V and 3 bases at J; junction bases unmatched: 11. Germline assignment: CDR1 KGHDR and CDR2 SFDVKD. The CDR3 loop reads CATSDHETGIFYNEQFF. DNA for the CDR3: TGTGCCACCAGTGACCACGAGACAGGGATCTTCTACAATGAGCAGTTCTTC.

Many counts were recorded for this clonotype. This rearrangement joins TRBV5-1 to TRBJ2-1, with TRBD1 matching over 10 bases. In germline, CDR1 is SGHRS, CDR2 YFSETQ. This CDR3 has 15 amino acids. The ends lost 0 bases at V and 8 bases at J; junction bases unmatched: 5. The CDR3 loop reads CASSLETGGNYEQFF. The CDR3 bases are TGCGCCAGCAGCTTGGAGACAGGGGGCAACTATGAGCAGTTCTTC.

There are a few counts of this clonotype. V usage is TRBV3-1 and J usage is TRBJ1-1; a possible D gene is TRBD1 (5 bases). The CDR3 has 14 amino acids. Per germline, CDR1 LGHDT and CDR2 YNNKEL (reference sequence). With 2 bases removed from V and 4 bases from J, the gap between germline ends came to 11 bases. Here the CDR3 DNA reads TGTGCCAGCAGCCAACAGGGTGTTAGCACTGAAGCTTTCTTT. It encodes CASSQQGVSTEAFF.

V is TRBV20-1 and J is TRBJ2-3, with a tentative D call TRBD1 (5 bases). The CDR3 spans 18 residues. V lost 3 bases to trimming and J lost 1 base, with 23 bases between them. CDR1 and CDR2 (germline): DFQATT, SNEGSKA (reference sequence). CDR3 region: CSARKGRERSSGTDTQYF. For the CDR3, the DNA is TGCAGTGCTAGGAAAGGCAGGGAACGGTCCTCTGGCACAGATACGCAGTATTTT.

V gene TRBV20-1 combines with J gene TRBJ1-5; a weak D match, TRBD1 (6 bases). V shed 3 bases and J shed 1 base, with 13 bases lying between them. This CDR3 contains 15 residues. CDR1 DFQATT and CDR2 SNEGSKA come from the germline V gene (reference sequence). The CDR3 protein is CSASTAGGSNQPQHF. CDR3 DNA: TGCAGTGCTAGTACGGCGGGGGGCAGCAATCAGCCCCAGCATTTT.

The chain links TRBV12-3 or TRBV12-4 to TRBJ1-5, with a weak D call TRBD1 (5 bases). The CDR3 sequence is 14 residues long. V was pared by 4 bases and J by 4 bases, with 11 bases between. CDR3 sequence (DNA): TGTGCCAGCAGTTCAATGGGGGGGAATCAGCCCCAGCATTTT. Translation gives CASSSMGGNQPQHF.

As regards this clonotype: One junction end does not reproduce the germline sequence, and a read error may be involved. The J gene is TRBJ2-5, the V gene TRBV7-2, with D perhaps matching TRBD1 or TRBD2 (6 bases each). This CDR3 is built from 16 residues. Germline CDR1 reads SGHTA; CDR2 reads FQGNSA. CDR3 coding DNA: TGTGTCAGCAGCTTAGCGGAGGGGGAGGCCGGGGAGACCCAGTACTTC. Translated: CVSSLAEGEAGETQYF.

Many counts were recorded for this clonotype. The J gene is TRBJ2-7, the V gene TRBV28; 9 bases are shared with TRBD1. Trimming removed 2 bases from V and 5 bases from J; junction bases left unmatched: 4. Germline CDR1 MDHEN, CDR2 SYDVKM. The CDR3 contains 14 residues. The CDR3 region is CASSLGTGFHEQYF. CDR3 DNA: TGTGCCAGCAGTTTAGGGACAGGGTTCCACGAGCAGTACTTC.

This clonotype was found many times. The chain couples TRBV20-1 to TRBJ1-2; TRBD1 matches at 10 bases. V was pared by 6 bases and J by 7 bases, with 14 bases of the junction left unmatched. Looked up from germline, CDR1 is DFQATT and CDR2 is SNEGSKA (reference sequence). The CDR3 has 15 residues. This CDR3 is CSAPPGTGVSGGYTF. As DNA, the CDR3 is TGCAGTGCCCCGCCCGGGACAGGGGTCTCAGGTGGCTACACCTTC.

With respect to this clonotype: The junction differs from germline at one of its ends, possibly a read error. The rearrangement joins TRBV12-3 or TRBV12-4 to TRBJ2-6; D is perhaps TRBD1 or TRBD2 (5 bases each). The CDR3 covers 15 residues. CDR3: CASTRQEAGADVLTF. The DNA of the CDR3 is TGTGCCAGCACCCGGCAGGAGGCTGGGGCCGACGTCCTGACTTTC.

As to this clonotype: One end of the junction does not line up with germline, which may come from a read error. This chain links TRBV20-1 with TRBJ1-2; weak D call: TRBD1 (6 bases). Germline assignment: CDR1 DFQATT and CDR2 SNEGSKA (reference sequence). The CDR3 length is 14 residues. The CDR3 reads CSARDCGGSYGHTF. For the CDR3, the DNA is TGCAGTGCTAGAGATTGCGGGGGCTCCTATGGCCACACCTTC.